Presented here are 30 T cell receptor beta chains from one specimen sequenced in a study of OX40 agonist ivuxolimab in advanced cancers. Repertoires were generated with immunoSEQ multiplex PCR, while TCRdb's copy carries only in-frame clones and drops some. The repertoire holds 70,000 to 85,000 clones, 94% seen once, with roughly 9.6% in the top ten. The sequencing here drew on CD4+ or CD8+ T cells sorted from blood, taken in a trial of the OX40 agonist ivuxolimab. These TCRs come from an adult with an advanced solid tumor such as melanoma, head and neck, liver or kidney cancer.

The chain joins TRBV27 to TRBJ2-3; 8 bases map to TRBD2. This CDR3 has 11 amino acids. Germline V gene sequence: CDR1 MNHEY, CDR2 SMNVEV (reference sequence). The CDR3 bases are TGTGCTTCACGGGGGGGCAGTGCGCAGTATTTT. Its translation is CASRGGSAQYF.

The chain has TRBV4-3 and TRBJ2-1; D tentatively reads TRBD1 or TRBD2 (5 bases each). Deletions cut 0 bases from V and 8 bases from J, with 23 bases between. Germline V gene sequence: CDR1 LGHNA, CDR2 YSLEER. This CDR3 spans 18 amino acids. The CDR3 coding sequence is TGCGCCAGCAGCCAAGAGGAGGAGAGGGCAGGGTTGTTTTATGAGCAGTTCTTC. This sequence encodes CASSQEEERAGLFYEQFF.

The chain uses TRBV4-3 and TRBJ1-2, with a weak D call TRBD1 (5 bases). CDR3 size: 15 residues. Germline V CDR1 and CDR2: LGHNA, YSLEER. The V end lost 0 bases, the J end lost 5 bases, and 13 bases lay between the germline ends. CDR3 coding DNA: TGCGCCAGCAGCCAAGATTACCGCCAGGGTTATGGCTACACCTTC. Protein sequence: CASSQDYRQGYGYTF.

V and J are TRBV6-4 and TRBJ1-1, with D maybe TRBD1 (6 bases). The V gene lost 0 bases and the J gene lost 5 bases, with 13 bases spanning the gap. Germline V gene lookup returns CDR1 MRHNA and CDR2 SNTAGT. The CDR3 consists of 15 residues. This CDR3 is CASSDSPGARTEAFF. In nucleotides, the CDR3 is TGTGCCAGCAGTGACTCGCCGGGGGCTCGTACTGAAGCTTTCTTT.

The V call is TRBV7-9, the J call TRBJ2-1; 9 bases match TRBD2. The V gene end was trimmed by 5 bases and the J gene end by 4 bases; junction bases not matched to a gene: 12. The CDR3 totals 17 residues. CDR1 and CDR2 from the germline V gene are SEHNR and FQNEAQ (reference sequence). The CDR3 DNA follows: TGTGCCAGCAGCCCGACACTATTGACTAGCGGATACAATGAGCAGTTCTTC. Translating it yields CASSPTLLTSGYNEQFF. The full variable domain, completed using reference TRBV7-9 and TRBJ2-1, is DTGVSQNPRHKITKRGQNVTFRCDPISEHNRLYWYRQTLGQGPEFLTYFQNEAQLEKSRLLSDRFSAERPKGSFSTLEIQRTEQGDSAMYLCASSPTLLTSGYNEQFFGPGTRLTVL.

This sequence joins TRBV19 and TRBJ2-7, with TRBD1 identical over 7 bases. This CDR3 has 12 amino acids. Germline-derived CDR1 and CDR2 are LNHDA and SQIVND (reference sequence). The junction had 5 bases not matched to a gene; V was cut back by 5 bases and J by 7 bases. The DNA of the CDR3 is TGTGCCAGTAGTTTCTCAGGGGGTGAGCAGTACTTC. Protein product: CASSFSGGEQYF.

The CDR3 reads CASSLSPGPSYEQYF. The CDR3 coding sequence is TGTGCCAGCAGTTTATCCCCAGGGCCAAGTTACGAGCAGTACTTC. This rearrangement joins TRBV27 to TRBJ2-7, with D possibly matching TRBD1 (5 bases). V lost 0 bases, J lost 4 bases, and 13 bases lay in between. Germline values: CDR1 MNHEY, CDR2 SMNVEV (reference sequence). CDR3 length: 15 amino acids.

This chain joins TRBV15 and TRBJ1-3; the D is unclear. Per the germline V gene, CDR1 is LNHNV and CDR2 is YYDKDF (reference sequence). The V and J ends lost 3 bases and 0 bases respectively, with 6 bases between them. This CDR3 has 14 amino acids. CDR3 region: CATSSLYSGNTIYF. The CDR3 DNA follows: TGTGCCACCAGCAGCCTTTACTCTGGAAACACCATATATTTT.

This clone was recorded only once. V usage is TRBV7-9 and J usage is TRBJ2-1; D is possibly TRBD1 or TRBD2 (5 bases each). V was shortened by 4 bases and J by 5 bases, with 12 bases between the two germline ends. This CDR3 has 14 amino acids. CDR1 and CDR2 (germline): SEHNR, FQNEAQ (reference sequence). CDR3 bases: TGTGCCAGCAGCTCATCCGGGGCTCACAATGAGCAGTTCTTC. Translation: CASSSSGAHNEQFF. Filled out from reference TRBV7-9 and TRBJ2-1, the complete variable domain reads DTGVSQNPRHKITKRGQNVTFRCDPISEHNRLYWYRQTLGQGPEFLTYFQNEAQLEKSRLLSDRFSAERPKGSFSTLEIQRTEQGDSAMYLCASSSSGAHNEQFFGPGTRLTVL.

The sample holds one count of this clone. The CDR3 region is CASSLEEGPVMKLFF. DNA of the CDR3: TGTGCCAGCAGCTTAGAGGAGGGTCCGGTAATGAAACTGTTTTTT. The chain uses TRBV7-6 and TRBJ1-4; D remains unclear. CDR1 SGHVS and CDR2 FNYEAQ come from the germline V gene. V gave up 1 base and J gave up 11 bases, with 17 bases separating them. CDR3 length: 15 residues.

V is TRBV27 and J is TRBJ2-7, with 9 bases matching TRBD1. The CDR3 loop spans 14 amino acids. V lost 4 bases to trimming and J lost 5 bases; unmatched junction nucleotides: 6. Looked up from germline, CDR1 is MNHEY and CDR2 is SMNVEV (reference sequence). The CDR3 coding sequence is TGTGCCAGCAGTTGGGCCGGGACAGGGCACGAGCAGTACTTC. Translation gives CASSWAGTGHEQYF.

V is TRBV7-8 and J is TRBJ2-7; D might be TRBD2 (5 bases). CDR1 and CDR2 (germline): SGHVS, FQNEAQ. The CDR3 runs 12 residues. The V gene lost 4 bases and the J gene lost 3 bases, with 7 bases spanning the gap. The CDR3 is CASSYRGYEQYF. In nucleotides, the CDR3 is TGTGCCAGCAGCTACCGGGGCTACGAGCAGTACTTC.

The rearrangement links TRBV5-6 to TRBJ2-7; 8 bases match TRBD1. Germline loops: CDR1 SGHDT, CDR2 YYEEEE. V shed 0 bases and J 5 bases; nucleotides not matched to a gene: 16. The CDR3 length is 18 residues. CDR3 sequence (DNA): TGTGCCAGCAGCTTGGCGAGTCTTGGGACAGGTGGGCTTGACGAGCAGTACTTC. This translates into CASSLASLGTGGLDEQYF.

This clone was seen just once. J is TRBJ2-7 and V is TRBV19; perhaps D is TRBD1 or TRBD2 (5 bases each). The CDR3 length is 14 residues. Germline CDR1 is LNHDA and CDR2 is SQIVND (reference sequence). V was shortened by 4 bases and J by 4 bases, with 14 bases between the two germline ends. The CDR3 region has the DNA TGTGCCAGTAGTACGGGACCATGGGGGTACGAGCAGTACTTC. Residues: CASSTGPWGYEQYF.

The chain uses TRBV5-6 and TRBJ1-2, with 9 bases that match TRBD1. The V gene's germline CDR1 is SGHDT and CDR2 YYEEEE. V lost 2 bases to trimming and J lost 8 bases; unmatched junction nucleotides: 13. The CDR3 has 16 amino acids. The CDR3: CASSLQHWDRAFGYTF. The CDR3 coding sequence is TGTGCCAGCAGCTTACAACATTGGGACAGGGCATTCGGCTACACCTTC.

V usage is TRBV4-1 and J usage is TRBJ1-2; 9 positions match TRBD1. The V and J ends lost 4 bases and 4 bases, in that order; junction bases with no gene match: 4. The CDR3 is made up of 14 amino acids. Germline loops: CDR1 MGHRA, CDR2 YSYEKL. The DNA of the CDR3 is TGCGCCAGCAGCCCGTGGACAGGGGTCTATGGCTACACCTTC. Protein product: CASSPWTGVYGYTF.

For the CDR3, the DNA is TGTGCCAGCAGTGATGTCGCGGGAGTGCAGACCGGGGAGCTGTTTTTT. This codes for CASSDVAGVQTGELFF. The V gene is TRBV25-1, the J gene TRBJ2-2; 7 nucleotides align to TRBD2. CDR1 is MGHDK, CDR2 SYGVNS, per germline. V dropped 3 bases and J dropped 5; count of bases not matched to a gene: 9. The CDR3 contains 16 residues.

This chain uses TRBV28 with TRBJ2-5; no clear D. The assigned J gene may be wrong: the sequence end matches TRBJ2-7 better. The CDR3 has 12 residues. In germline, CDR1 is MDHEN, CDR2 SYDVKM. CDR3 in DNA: TGTGCCAGCAGTTTTTCCTCCTACGAGCAGTACTTC. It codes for CASSFSSYEQYF.

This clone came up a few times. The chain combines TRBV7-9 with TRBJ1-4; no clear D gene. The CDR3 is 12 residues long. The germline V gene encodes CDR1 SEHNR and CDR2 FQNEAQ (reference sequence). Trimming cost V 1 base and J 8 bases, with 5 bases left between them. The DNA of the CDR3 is TGTGCCAGCAGCTTAGGGGCAGAAAAACTGTTTTTT. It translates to CASSLGAEKLFF.

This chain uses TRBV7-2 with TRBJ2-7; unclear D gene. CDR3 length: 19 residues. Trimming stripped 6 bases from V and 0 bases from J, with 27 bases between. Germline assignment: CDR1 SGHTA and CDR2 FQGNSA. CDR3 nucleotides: TGTGCCAGCAGTCCTATTTCCTATGGGCCTAGAGCCAGCTCCTACGAGCAGTACTTC. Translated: CASSPISYGPRASSYEQYF.

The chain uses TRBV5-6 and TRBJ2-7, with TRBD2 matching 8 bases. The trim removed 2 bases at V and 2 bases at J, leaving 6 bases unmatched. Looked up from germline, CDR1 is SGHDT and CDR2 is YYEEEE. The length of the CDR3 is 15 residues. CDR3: CASSFVTSGTYEQYF. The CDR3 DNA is TGTGCCAGCAGCTTCGTCACTAGCGGAACCTACGAGCAGTACTTC.

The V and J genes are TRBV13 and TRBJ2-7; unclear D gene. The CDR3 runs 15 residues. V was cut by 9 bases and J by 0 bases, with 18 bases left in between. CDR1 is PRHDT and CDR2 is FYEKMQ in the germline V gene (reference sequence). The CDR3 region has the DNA TGTGCCAGTACGAAGGGCCCCTTGAGCTCCTACGAGCAGTACTTC. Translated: CASTKGPLSSYEQYF.

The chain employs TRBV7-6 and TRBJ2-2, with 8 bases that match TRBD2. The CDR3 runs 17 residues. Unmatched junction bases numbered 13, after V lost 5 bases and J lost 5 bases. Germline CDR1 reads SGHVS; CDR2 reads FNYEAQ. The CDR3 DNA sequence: TGTGCCAGCAGCCCGAGTTCTAGCGGGTCAACAACCGGGGAGCTGTTTTTT. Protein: CASSPSSSGSTTGELFF.

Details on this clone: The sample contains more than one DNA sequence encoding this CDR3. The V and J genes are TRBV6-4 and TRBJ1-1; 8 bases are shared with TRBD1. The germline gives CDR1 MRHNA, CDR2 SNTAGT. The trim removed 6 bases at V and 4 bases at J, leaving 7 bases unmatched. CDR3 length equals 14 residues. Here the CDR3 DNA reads TGTGCCAGCAGCCCAGGGGGCTTACGCACTGAAGCTTTCTTT. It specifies CASSPGGLRTEAFF.

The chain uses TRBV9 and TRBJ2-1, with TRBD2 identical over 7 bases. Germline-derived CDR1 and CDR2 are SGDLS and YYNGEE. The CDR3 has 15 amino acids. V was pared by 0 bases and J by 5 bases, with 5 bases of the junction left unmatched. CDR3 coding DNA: TGTGCCAGCAGCGTAGGGCGGGAGCCACACAATGAGCAGTTCTTC. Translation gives CASSVGREPHNEQFF.

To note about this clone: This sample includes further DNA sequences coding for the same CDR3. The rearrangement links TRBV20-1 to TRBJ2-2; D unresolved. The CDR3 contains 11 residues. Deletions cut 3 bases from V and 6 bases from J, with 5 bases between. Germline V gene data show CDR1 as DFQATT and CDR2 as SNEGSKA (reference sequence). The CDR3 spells CSASEAGELFF. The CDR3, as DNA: TGCAGTGCTAGCGAGGCCGGGGAGCTGTTTTTT.

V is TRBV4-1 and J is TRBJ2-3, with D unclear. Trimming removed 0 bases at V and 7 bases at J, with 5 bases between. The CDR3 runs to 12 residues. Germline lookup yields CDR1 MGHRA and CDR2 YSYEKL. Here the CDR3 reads CASSQDWYTQYF. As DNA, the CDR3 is TGCGCCAGCAGCCAAGATTGGTATACGCAGTATTTT.

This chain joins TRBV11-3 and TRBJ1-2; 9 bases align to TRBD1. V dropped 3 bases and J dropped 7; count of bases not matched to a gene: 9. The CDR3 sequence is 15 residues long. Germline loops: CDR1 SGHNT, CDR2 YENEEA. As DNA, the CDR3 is TGTGCCAGCAGCTTCCGGGACAGGGTGATTTTTGGCTACACCTTC. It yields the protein CASSFRDRVIFGYTF.

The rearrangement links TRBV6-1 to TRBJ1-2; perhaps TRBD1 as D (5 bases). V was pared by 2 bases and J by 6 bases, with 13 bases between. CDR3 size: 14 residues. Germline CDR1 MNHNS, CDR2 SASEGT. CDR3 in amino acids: CASSEWWLGDGYTF. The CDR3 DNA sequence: TGTGCCAGCAGTGAATGGTGGTTAGGGGATGGCTACACCTTC.

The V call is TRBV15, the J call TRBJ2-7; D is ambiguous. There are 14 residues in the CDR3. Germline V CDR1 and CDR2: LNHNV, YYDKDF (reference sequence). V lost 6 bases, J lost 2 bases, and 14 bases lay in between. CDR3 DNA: TGTGCCACCAGTGAGGACCTTGCGACCTACGAGCAGTACTTC. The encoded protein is CATSEDLATYEQYF.